These 20 T cell receptor beta chains were all obtained from the same sample, sequenced in a study of blood T cells in healthy people across ages. A J-beta primer mix and a sample-barcoded 5' primer were used in a second PCR of roughly 6 to 11 cycles. TCRdb ran MiXCR on the 5' RACE reads and lists one entry per CDR3 protein. The profile shows about 1,800,000 distinct CDR3 sequences, under 30% of them singletons. The sequenced material came from blood. These receptors came from a young woman in good health.

This clonotype was detected once. The chain carries TRBV2 and TRBJ2-1, with 9 bases fitting TRBD1. The V gene end was trimmed by 6 bases and the J gene end by 5 bases; junction bases not matched to a gene: 5. Germline V gives CDR1 SNHLY, CDR2 FYNNEI. The CDR3 covers 14 residues. For the CDR3, the DNA is TGTGCCAGCAGCGCGGACAGGGGAAACAATGAGCAGTTCTTC. Encoded protein: CASSADRGNNEQFF.

This sequence joins TRBV21-1 and TRBJ2-4; the DNA was not compared with TRBD2, the D call given in the table. Near its end, the DNA agrees better with TRBJ2-7, so the J call may be wrong. TRBV21-1 is a pseudogene locus. The CDR3 is made up of 18 amino acids. The CDR3 nucleotides read TGTGCCAGCAGCCCTTGTCCCCAGCTAGCGGGAGCCGGTTACGAGCAGTACTTC. This sequence encodes CASSPCPQLAGAGYEQYF.

A remark on this clonotype: Germline and junction disagree at one end, which may indicate a read error. The chain uses TRBV19 and TRBJ1-4, with a weak D call TRBD1 (6 bases). The CDR3 length is 16 residues. In germline, CDR1 is LNHDA, CDR2 SQIVND (reference sequence). CDR3 coding DNA: TGTGCCAGTAGTCCCGACAGGAAGCACCTCCAGGAAAAACGGTTTTTT. It codes for CASSPDRKHLQEKRFF.

This chain links TRBV6-5 with TRBJ2-3; D is unclear. The CDR3 covers 16 residues. V was pared by 7 bases and J by 2 bases, with 19 bases between. CDR1 and CDR2 (germline): MNHEY, SVGAGI. CDR3: CASNPRPTWNTDTQYF. The CDR3 DNA reads as TGTGCCAGCAATCCGAGGCCAACCTGGAACACAGATACGCAGTATTTT.

The chain has TRBV7-2 and TRBJ2-7, with 8 positions matching TRBD1. The closer fit of TRBJ2-5 to the DNA end suggests the J call may be wrong. The CDR3 is 20 amino acids. Germline lookup yields CDR1 SGHTA and CDR2 FQGNSA. The CDR3 region has the DNA TGTGCCAGCAGCTTAAGTGTATGGGGAACAGGGGGTTTTCTTCAAGAGACCCAGTACTTC. Translation: CASSLSVWGTGGFLQETQYF.

This clonotype was observed a few times. CDR3 sequence: CASMRTGALGYTF. Written as DNA, the CDR3 is TGTGCCAGCATGCGAACAGGCGCATTAGGCTACACCTTC. The chain links TRBV6-1 to TRBJ1-2; TRBD1 might be the D (5 bases). The V gene's germline CDR1 is MNHNS and CDR2 SASEGT. V was cut by 7 bases and J by 8 bases, with 17 bases left in between. The length of the CDR3 is 13 residues.

Many counts were recorded for this clonotype. The V call is TRBV20-1, the J call TRBJ1-2, with D perhaps matching TRBD1 (5 bases). This CDR3 has 11 amino acids. V shed 4 bases and J shed 3 bases, with 6 bases lying between them. Germline-derived CDR1 and CDR2 are DFQATT and SNEGSKA (reference sequence). This CDR3 is CSATTDYGYTF. For the CDR3, the DNA is TGCAGTGCTACGACAGACTATGGCTACACCTTC.

This clonotype has only a few counts. The V gene is TRBV10-3, the J gene TRBJ2-1; D may be TRBD2 (5 bases). Trimming pared 8 bases from V and 7 bases from J, leaving 15 bases between. The CDR3 length is 13 residues. Germline CDR1 ENHRY, CDR2 SYGVKD. The CDR3 nucleotides read TGTGCCATCTCCAGCGGCGGCTGTAATGAGCAGTTCTTC. Its protein is CAISSGGCNEQFF.

This clonotype was counted between two and nine times. CDR3 in DNA: TGCGCCAGCAGCAACCTAGCGGGGGGAACAGATACGCAGTATTTT. As protein: CASSNLAGGTDTQYF. The chain uses TRBV5-1 and TRBJ2-3; 11 nucleotides agree with TRBD2. Unmatched junction bases numbered 4, after V lost 4 bases and J lost 3 bases. Germline loops: CDR1 SGHRS, CDR2 YFSETQ. The CDR3 consists of 15 residues.

This clonotype was seen ten or more times. The chain has TRBV10-3 and TRBJ2-7, with 8 bases identical to TRBD1. The CDR3 sequence is 13 residues long. Germline V gene sequence: CDR1 ENHRY, CDR2 SYGVKD. After removal of 2 bases from V and 4 bases from J, the junction contained 1 base not matched to a gene. Here the CDR3 reads CAISERQGYEQYF. The CDR3 DNA is TGTGCCATCAGTGAGAGACAGGGGTACGAGCAGTACTTC.

This chain joins TRBV20-1 and TRBJ1-6, with no clear D. Per the germline V gene, CDR1 is DFQATT and CDR2 is SNEGSKA (reference sequence). This CDR3 has 18 amino acids. V was cut by 0 bases and J by 1 base, with 16 bases left in between. In DNA, the CDR3 is TGCAGTGCTAGAGATCGTCATGGGAGTGGTTCCTATAATTCACCCCTCCACTTT. Encoded protein: CSARDRHGSGSYNSPLHF.

The chain has TRBV28 and TRBJ1-6, with D perhaps matching TRBD1 (6 bases). Germline V gene sequence: CDR1 MDHEN, CDR2 SYDVKM. The CDR3 runs 14 residues. Trimming pared 7 bases from V and 9 bases from J, leaving 16 bases between. The CDR3 nucleotides are TGTGCCAGCATTTCTGCAGGGGAGGCTTCACCCCTCCACTTT. Encoded protein: CASISAGEASPLHF.

Points on this clonotype: A read error is possible here, since a much larger clone lies one base away. No conserved phenylalanine or tryptophan is present at the end of the CDR3, so a read error is the likely explanation. The chain joins TRBV29-1 to TRBJ2-7, with a tentative D call TRBD2 (6 bases). The last part of the DNA fits TRBJ2-5 better; the J call may be wrong. The CDR3 has 12 residues. CDR1 is SQVTM, CDR2 ANQGSEA, per germline. CDR3 in DNA: TGCAGCGCTGCGGGATCGAGCCAGACCCAGTACTTA. Its translation: CSAAGSSQTQYL.

The sample holds many counts of this clonotype. The chain couples TRBV9 to TRBJ2-7; 8 positions agree with TRBD1. Trimming cost V 4 bases and J 5 bases; bases outside gene matches: 5. The CDR3 loop spans 13 amino acids. CDR1 is SGDLS, CDR2 YYNGEE, per germline. The CDR3 loop is CASSRTGIDEQYF. Written as DNA, the CDR3 is TGTGCCAGCAGCCGGACAGGGATCGACGAGCAGTACTTC. Filled out from reference TRBV9 and TRBJ2-7, the complete variable domain reads DSGVTQTPKHLITATGQRVTLRCSPRSGDLSVYWYQQSLDQGLQFLIQYYNGEERAKGNILERFSAQQFPDLHSELNLSSLELGDSALYFCASSRTGIDEQYFGPGTRLTVT.

V usage is TRBV7-2 and J usage is TRBJ2-3, with D perhaps matching TRBD2 (6 bases). CDR1 and CDR2 from the germline V gene are SGHTA and FQGNSA. Trimming took off 5 bases at V and 2 bases at J, with 14 bases between the two ends. The CDR3 loop spans 15 amino acids. The CDR3 DNA reads as TGTGCCAGCAGCCAGGGACTGCTTCTCACAGATACGCAGTATTTT. Translation: CASSQGLLLTDTQYF. Complete variable domain (other parts from reference TRBV7-2 and TRBJ2-3): GAGVSQSPSNKVTEKGKDVELRCDPISGHTALYWYRQSLGQGLEFLIYFQGNSAPDKSGLPSDRFSAERTGGSVSTLTIQRTQQEDSAVYLCASSQGLLLTDTQYFGPGTRLTVL.

CDR3 residues: CASSTQERGVWETQYF. The CDR3 nucleotides read TGTGCCAGCAGCACTCAGGAGCGGGGGGTTTGGGAGACCCAGTACTTC. J is TRBJ2-5 and V is TRBV6-6; 9 nucleotides match TRBD2. Germline assignment: CDR1 MNHNY and CDR2 SVGAGI (reference sequence). V shed 6 bases, J shed 5 bases, and the junction held 13 bases outside the gene matches. The CDR3 totals 16 residues.

As regards this clonotype: A read error may be the cause here, since a much bigger clone is one base away. This chain links TRBV29-1 with TRBJ2-1; no clear D. CDR3 size: 12 residues. The germline CDR1 and CDR2 sequences are SQVTM and ANQGSEA. Between the trimmed V and J ends, which lost 5 bases and 7 bases, there was a span of 12 bases. The CDR3 sequence is CSVPHGSNEQFF. In DNA, the CDR3 is TGCAGCGTTCCGCATGGGTCTAATGAGCAGTTCTTC.

This clonotype was observed a few times. The rearrangement joins TRBV19 to TRBJ1-5; 12 bases fit TRBD1. The CDR3 contains 17 residues. V shed 3 bases and J 1 base; nucleotides not matched to a gene: 4. The germline V gene encodes CDR1 LNHDA and CDR2 SQIVND (reference sequence). DNA of the CDR3: TGTGCCAGTAGTATGGGGACAGGGGGCGCGAGCAATCAGCCCCAGCATTTT. As protein: CASSMGTGGASNQPQHF.

This clonotype was detected only once. The chain is built from TRBV14 and TRBJ1-1; D is uncertain. The CDR3 has 15 amino acids. V lost 4 bases and J lost 0, with 12 bases in between. From germline, CDR1 is SGHDN and CDR2 FVKESK. The CDR3 region is CASSPSEELNTEAFF. CDR3 nucleotide sequence: TGTGCCAGCAGCCCATCGGAAGAGTTGAACACTGAAGCTTTCTTT.

This clonotype has only a few counts. The chain couples TRBV20-1 to TRBJ2-1; 11 positions agree with TRBD2. The CDR3 consists of 15 residues. V dropped 5 bases and J dropped 6; count of bases not matched to a gene: 9. CDR1 is DFQATT and CDR2 is SNEGSKA in the germline V gene (reference sequence). In DNA form, the CDR3 reads TGCAGTGCTCGGACTAGCGGGTGGGAGGGCAATGAGCAGTTCTTC. This gives the protein CSARTSGWEGNEQFF.